These 24 T cell receptor beta chains were all obtained from the same sample, sequenced in a study of T and B cells in COVID-19 patients. TRB was amplified from about 240-490 ng of blood genomic DNA. TRB rearrangements were amplified by multiplex PCR with BIOMED2 TRB-A/B primers. TCRdb reprocessed the multiplex PCR reads via MiXCR and lists one record per CDR3 protein. The sample yields 15,000 or so distinct CDR3 sequences, 25% to 35% seen once. Sequencing used blood. The receptors were gathered from a human donor who had recovered from COVID-19.

This clonotype was picked up a small number of times. This chain connects TRBV10-3 to TRBJ2-7; the D is unclear. There are 13 residues in the CDR3. V was clipped by 7 bases and J by 6 bases, with 16 bases between them. The germline CDR1 and CDR2 sequences are ENHRY and SYGVKD. CDR3 loop: CAITLGPGREQYF. The CDR3 coding sequence is TGTGCCATCACCCTTGGGCCGGGCCGCGAGCAGTACTTC.

The genes are TRBV7-2 and TRBJ2-1; 11 nucleotides match TRBD2. This CDR3 comprises 15 residues. CDR1 and CDR2 (germline): SGHTA, FQGNSA. V was pared by 5 bases and J by 6 bases, with 6 bases of the junction left unmatched. CDR3 sequence: CASSISGGASNEQFF. The CDR3 DNA sequence: TGTGCCAGCAGCATTAGCGGGGGGGCTAGCAATGAGCAGTTCTTC.

This sequence joins TRBV6-2 or TRBV6-3 and TRBJ1-6, with D hard to call. From germline, CDR1 is MNHEY and CDR2 SVGEGT. The CDR3 extends over 13 amino acids. The ends were cut back, 2 bases at V and 14 bases at J, with 13 bases in the middle. The CDR3 DNA follows: TGTGCCAGCAGTTACGGAACAGAGGAATCCCTCCACTTT. Its protein is CASSYGTEESLHF.

This clonotype is medium-sized (0.01 to 0.1%) by share. This chain uses TRBV19 with TRBJ1-5, with 8 bases identical to TRBD1. The CDR3 has 15 residues. Looked up from germline, CDR1 is LNHDA and CDR2 is SQIVND (reference sequence). V lost 7 bases and J lost 3; bases outside the gene matches: 8. CDR3 residues: CASTRTGLDNQPQHF. CDR3 DNA sequence: TGTGCCAGTACCCGGACAGGGTTGGACAATCAGCCCCAGCATTTT.

The table lists this clonotype with a few counts. The rearrangement links TRBV19 to TRBJ1-4; maybe TRBD1 (6 bases). The CDR3 totals 13 residues. Trimming left V 11 bases short and J 7 bases short, with 17 bases between. Germline V gene sequence: CDR1 LNHDA, CDR2 SQIVND (reference sequence). The chain's CDR3 is CAGGGGYGEKLFF. The CDR3 bases are TGTGCCGGCGGGGGGGGCTATGGTGAAAAACTGTTTTTT.

This chain joins TRBV21-1 and TRBJ2-5; TRBD1 is the table's D call, not checked against the DNA. TRBV21-1 has pseudogene status. This CDR3 has 15 amino acids. Here the CDR3 DNA reads TGTGCCAGCAGCAAAGTCCCGAATAGGAGGAAGACCCAGTACTTC. It translates to CASSKVPNRRKTQYF.

The chain couples TRBV19 to TRBJ1-2, with 9 bases lining up with TRBD1. Germline values: CDR1 LNHDA, CDR2 SQIVND (reference sequence). This CDR3 is built from 17 residues. V lost 1 base, J lost 2 bases, and 8 bases stayed unmatched. The CDR3: CASSIAWTGEVNYGYTF. CDR3 sequence (DNA): TGTGCCAGTAGTATAGCCTGGACAGGGGAGGTGAACTATGGCTACACCTTC.

A note on this clonotype: A much larger clone lies a single base off, so this may be a read error. This sequence joins TRBV18 and TRBJ2-2, with no clear D. The length of the CDR3 is 13 residues. Germline CDR1 is KGHSH and CDR2 is LQKENI. V lost 4 bases and J 1 base, leaving 4 bases between the germline ends. CDR3 DNA sequence: TGTGCCAGCTCACTCGGGAACACCGGGGAGCTGTTTTTT. This codes for CASSLGNTGELFF.

V usage is TRBV6-6 and J usage is TRBJ1-2; D possibly corresponds to TRBD1 (5 bases). CDR1 and CDR2 from the germline V gene are MNHNY and SVGAGI (reference sequence). The CDR3 is 11 amino acids. Trimming left V 8 bases short and J 4 bases short, with 8 bases between. The CDR3, as DNA: TGTGCCAGCGGGGCAGCCTATGGCTACACCTTC. Amino acids: CASGAAYGYTF.

This chain uses TRBV11-2 with TRBJ1-2; a possible D gene is TRBD1 (6 bases). Germline values: CDR1 SGHAT, CDR2 FQNNGV. The V end lost 7 bases, the J end lost 2 bases, and 17 bases lay between the germline ends. The CDR3 loop spans 15 amino acids. The CDR3 region has the DNA TGTGCCAGCACCCGGGGGCTAGGGGAGAACTATGGCTACACCTTC. It specifies CASTRGLGENYGYTF.

The gene calls are TRBV4-3 and TRBJ1-1; 9 bases agree with TRBD1. The CDR3 runs to 16 residues. Germline CDR1 and CDR2: LGHNA and YSLEER. Trimming at V came to 4 bases and at J to 3 bases, leaving 9 bases not matched to a gene. The CDR3 sequence: CASSPSGTGSHTEAFF. The CDR3 nucleotides are TGCGCCAGCAGCCCCTCCGGGACAGGGTCGCACACTGAAGCTTTCTTT.

In this sample, this clonotype turned up many times. This chain joins TRBV27 and TRBJ2-5, with 7 bases that match TRBD2. The length of the CDR3 is 13 residues. The V gene end was trimmed by 3 bases and the J gene end by 4 bases; junction bases not matched to a gene: 2. Looked up from germline, CDR1 is MNHEY and CDR2 is SMNVEV (reference sequence). This chain's CDR3 is CASSFTGGETQYF. The CDR3, as DNA: TGTGCCAGCAGTTTTACGGGGGGAGAGACCCAGTACTTC.

Comments on this clonotype: A much larger clone differs from this one at a single base, so this may be a read error. The chain has TRBV5-4 and TRBJ2-3; 10 positions match TRBD2. The CDR3 extends over 15 amino acids. The trim removed 3 bases at V and 4 bases at J, leaving 5 bases unmatched. Per the germline V gene, CDR1 is SGHNT and CDR2 is YYREEE (reference sequence). The CDR3 reads CASSYSSGGPDTQYF. In DNA form, the CDR3 reads TGTGCCAGCAGCTACTCTAGCGGGGGACCAGATACGCAGTATTTT.

This clonotype was recorded many times. The chain has TRBV6-4 and TRBJ2-2; unclear D gene. The V and J ends lost 4 bases and 4 bases respectively, with 10 bases between them. Germline-derived CDR1 and CDR2 are MRHNA and SNTAGT. The CDR3 loop spans 14 amino acids. CDR3 nucleotides: TGTGCCAGCAGTGCCTCACCAGGCACCGGGGAGCTGTTTTTT. It is translated as CASSASPGTGELFF.

The chain combines TRBV6-1 with TRBJ2-1; D possibly corresponds to TRBD1 (6 bases). CDR3 length equals 15 residues. CDR1 and CDR2 from the germline V gene are MNHNS and SASEGT. With 5 bases removed from V and 1 base from J, the gap between germline ends came to 12 bases. CDR3 in amino acids: CASSPRGLSYNEQFF. The CDR3 nucleotides are TGTGCCAGCAGTCCCAGGGGTCTTTCCTACAATGAGCAGTTCTTC.

J is TRBJ1-1 and V is TRBV27; no clear D gene. Germline CDR1 reads MNHEY; CDR2 reads SMNVEV (reference sequence). V gave up 3 bases and J gave up 5 bases, with 16 bases separating them. The CDR3 totals 15 residues. The CDR3 sequence: CASSFRGEVLTEAFF. CDR3 nucleotides: TGTGCCAGCAGTTTTCGGGGTGAGGTGCTGACTGAAGCTTTCTTT.

The J gene is TRBJ2-5, the V gene TRBV14; 13 bases align to TRBD2. The CDR3 consists of 18 residues. CDR1 is SGHDN, CDR2 FVKESK, per germline. V shed 4 bases and J 5 bases; nucleotides not matched to a gene: 13. CDR3 protein: CASSRLGTSGARGETQYF. The CDR3 DNA is TGTGCCAGCAGCCGCCTAGGGACTAGCGGGGCCAGAGGGGAGACCCAGTACTTC.

This chain uses TRBV11-1 with TRBJ2-5, with 10 bases lining up with TRBD1. Germline loops: CDR1 SGHAT, CDR2 FQDESV (reference sequence). The CDR3 is made up of 16 amino acids. V gave up 5 bases and J gave up 0 bases; unmatched junction bases: 6. Here the CDR3 reads CASSHRTGGDQETQYF. The CDR3 nucleotides read TGTGCCAGCAGCCACCGGACAGGGGGGGACCAAGAGACCCAGTACTTC.

This clonotype has more than one count but fewer than ten. The chain links TRBV5-8 to TRBJ2-1; no definite D call. This CDR3 has 12 amino acids. Per the germline V gene, CDR1 is SGHTS and CDR2 is YDEGEE. V dropped 0 bases and J dropped 6 bases, with 4 bases sitting between them. CDR3 in amino acids: CASSLGANEQFF. CDR3 nucleotide sequence: TGTGCCAGCAGCTTGGGAGCCAATGAGCAGTTCTTC. The whole variable domain, filled in from reference TRBV5-8 and TRBJ2-1, reads EAGVTQSPTHLIKTRGQQATLRCSPISGHTSVYWYQQALGLGLQFLLWYDEGEERNRGNFPPRFSGRQFPNYSSELNVNALELEDSALYLCASSLGANEQFFGPGTRLTVL.

On this clonotype: A much larger clonotype is one base distant, so this may be a read error. This chain links TRBV10-3 with TRBJ2-2; tentatively, D is TRBD1 or TRBD2 (5 bases each). Germline V gives CDR1 ENHRY, CDR2 SYGVKD. The CDR3 spans 16 residues. This CDR3 reads CAISESSGPDTGELSF. For the CDR3, the DNA is TGTGCCATCAGTGAGTCTTCTGGTCCGGACACCGGGGAGCTGTCTTTT.

This clonotype was seen a handful of times. The chain carries TRBV20-1 and TRBJ2-7; D might be TRBD1 (6 bases). Germline assignment: CDR1 DFQATT and CDR2 SNEGSKA (reference sequence). V was shortened by 7 bases and J by 3 bases, with 19 bases between the two germline ends. This CDR3 has 14 amino acids. CDR3: CSVRVRGEVYEQYF. CDR3 DNA: TGCAGTGTCCGCGTCAGGGGAGAAGTCTACGAGCAGTACTTC.

This clonotype was seen a few times. The gene calls are TRBV12-3 or TRBV12-4 and TRBJ2-7; D could derive from TRBD1 or TRBD2 (5 bases each). The CDR3 is 14 amino acids. V lost 5 bases, J lost 0 bases, and 11 bases lay in between. CDR3 sequence reads: CASSGTASSYEQYF. The CDR3 DNA is TGTGCCAGCAGTGGGACGGCCAGCTCCTACGAGCAGTACTTC.

The chain recombines TRBV4-2 with TRBJ2-3, with D perhaps matching TRBD2 (7 bases). The V end lost 0 bases, the J end lost 5 bases, and 15 bases lay between the germline ends. CDR1 is LGHNA, CDR2 YNFKEQ, per germline. This CDR3 has 16 amino acids. The CDR3: CASSQEGGGQVDTQYF. The CDR3 coding sequence is TGTGCCAGCAGCCAAGAAGGGGGGGGGCAGGTAGATACGCAGTATTTT.

A note on this clonotype: This sequence may be a read error, since a much larger clone differs from it by one base. The chain carries TRBV5-4 and TRBJ2-3; 7 bases map to TRBD1. The CDR3 is made up of 15 amino acids. J gave up 2 bases and V 4 bases, and 7 bases lay outside the gene matches. Per the germline V gene, CDR1 is SGHNT and CDR2 is YYREEE (reference sequence). The CDR3 DNA sequence: TGTGCCAGCAGCCCAGGGACAGCTATCACAGATACGCAGTATTTT. Encoded protein: CASSPGTAITDTQYF.